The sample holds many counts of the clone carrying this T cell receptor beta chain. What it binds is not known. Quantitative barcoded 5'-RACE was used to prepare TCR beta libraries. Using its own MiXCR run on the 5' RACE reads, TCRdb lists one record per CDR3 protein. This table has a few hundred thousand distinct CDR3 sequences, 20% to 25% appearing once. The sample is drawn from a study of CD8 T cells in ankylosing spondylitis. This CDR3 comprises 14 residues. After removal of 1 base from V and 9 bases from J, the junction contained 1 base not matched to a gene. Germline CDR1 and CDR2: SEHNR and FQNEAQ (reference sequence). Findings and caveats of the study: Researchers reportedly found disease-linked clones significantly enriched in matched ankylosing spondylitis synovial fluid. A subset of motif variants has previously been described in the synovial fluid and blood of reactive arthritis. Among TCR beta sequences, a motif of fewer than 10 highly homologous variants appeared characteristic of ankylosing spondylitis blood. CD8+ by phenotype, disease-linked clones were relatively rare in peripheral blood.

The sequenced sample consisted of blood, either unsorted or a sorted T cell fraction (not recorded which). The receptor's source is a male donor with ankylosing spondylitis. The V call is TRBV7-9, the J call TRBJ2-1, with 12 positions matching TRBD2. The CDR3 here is CASSLGGLAGEQFF. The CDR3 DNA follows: TGTGCCAGCAGCTTAGGGGGACTAGCGGGTGAGCAGTTCTTC.